The 24 T cell receptor beta chains in this list originate from one sample, sequenced in a study of T cell responses to AZD1222 COVID-19 vaccine. Profiling relied on immunoSEQ multiplex PCR, and the TCRdb table lists in-frame clones only, not all of them. The sample carries 120,000 to 150,000 clones, just over 85% recorded once. The sample consisted of peripheral blood, taken on day 0 of AZD1222 vaccination. The receptors shown here come from an adult in good health.

The chain uses TRBV28 and TRBJ2-2, with D unresolved. This CDR3 region has 13 residues. The V gene's germline CDR1 is MDHEN and CDR2 SYDVKM. Trimming took 5 bases from V and 6 from J, leaving 10 bases between them. The CDR3 reads CASSPSHPGELFF. CDR3 sequence (DNA): TGTGCCAGCAGTCCCTCCCATCCCGGGGAGCTGTTTTTT.

This CDR3 is CASSLSVGAYNEQFF. CDR3 DNA sequence: TGTGCCAGCAGCTTATCCGTCGGGGCATACAATGAGCAGTTCTTC. The rearrangement uses TRBV7-9 and TRBJ2-1; D is tentatively TRBD1 or TRBD2 (5 bases each). V lost 2 bases to trimming and J lost 4 bases, with 12 bases between them. Germline loops: CDR1 SEHNR, CDR2 FQNEAQ (reference sequence). The CDR3 consists of 15 residues.

CDR3 nucleotide sequence: TGTGCCAGCAGCCAACAATTGGGGGGAGTAAGCGGGGAGCTGTTTTTT. Amino acid sequence: CASSQQLGGVSGELFF. The chain is built from TRBV3-1 (or the pseudogene TRBV3-2) and TRBJ2-2; D may be TRBD2 (6 bases). Germline CDR1 reads LGHDT; CDR2 reads YNNKEL (reference sequence). The CDR3 runs 16 residues. With 2 bases removed from V and 7 bases from J, the gap between germline ends came to 17 bases.

In this sample, this clone turned up once. The chain employs TRBV5-1 and TRBJ2-7, with D hard to call. Trimming removed 0 bases from V and 3 bases from J, with 4 bases in between. This CDR3 is 12 amino acids long. Per germline, CDR1 SGHRS and CDR2 YFSETQ. The CDR3 spells CASSLERYEQYF. DNA of the CDR3: TGCGCCAGCAGCTTGGAACGCTACGAGCAGTACTTC.

V is TRBV7-8 and J is TRBJ2-7, with a tentative D call TRBD2 (5 bases). The CDR3 spans 15 residues. The V gene lost 8 bases and the J gene lost 3 bases, with 20 bases spanning the gap. Germline V gene data show CDR1 as SGHVS and CDR2 as FQNEAQ. This CDR3 reads CASLRVGERNYEQYF. The CDR3 region has the DNA TGTGCCAGCCTAAGGGTGGGAGAAAGGAACTACGAGCAGTACTTC.

The chain links TRBV19 to TRBJ2-3; possible D gene TRBD1, 7 bases. Germline values: CDR1 LNHDA, CDR2 SQIVND (reference sequence). The V and J ends lost 5 bases and 6 bases respectively, with 12 bases between them. The CDR3 loop spans 13 amino acids. CDR3 loop: CASSVPGGDTQYF. As DNA, the CDR3 is TGTGCCAGTAGTGTCCCAGGGGGGGATACGCAGTATTTT. Supplemented by reference TRBV19 and TRBJ2-3, the full variable domain reads DGGITQSPKYLFRKEGQNVTLSCEQNLNHDAMYWYRQDPGQGLRLIYYSQIVNDFQKGDIAEGYSVSREKKESFPLTVTSAQKNPTAFYLCASSVPGGDTQYFGPGTRLTVL.

The chain is built from TRBV5-6 and TRBJ1-4; TRBD1 agrees at 7 bases. CDR1 is SGHDT and CDR2 is YYEEEE in the germline V gene. J gave up 7 bases and V 4 bases, and 7 bases lay outside the gene matches. This CDR3 region has 14 residues. In DNA form, the CDR3 reads TGTGCCAGCAGCCCGTCAGGGGGTTTTGAAAAACTGTTTTTT. Its protein is CASSPSGGFEKLFF.

This clone appeared once. The J gene is TRBJ1-5, the V gene TRBV4-1; possible D gene TRBD1, 5 bases. Germline loops: CDR1 MGHRA, CDR2 YSYEKL. V lost 4 bases, J lost 7 bases, and 17 bases lay in between. The CDR3 has 15 amino acids. CDR3 bases: TGCGCCAGCAGCCTCACCCCAGGGACGGGGCAGCCCCAGCATTTT. Protein sequence: CASSLTPGTGQPQHF.

The CDR3 spells CASSLGTGLGVMDGYTF. DNA for the CDR3: TGTGCCAGCAGTTTAGGGACAGGACTTGGGGTCATGGACGGCTACACCTTC. This sequence joins TRBV28 and TRBJ1-2, with 8 bases lining up with TRBD1. The ends lost 2 bases at V and 8 bases at J; junction bases unmatched: 16. This CDR3 is built from 17 residues. The germline V gene encodes CDR1 MDHEN and CDR2 SYDVKM.

This clone was detected a few times. The gene calls are TRBV6-5 and TRBJ1-6; D ambiguous. V was shortened by 5 bases and J by 5 bases, with 10 bases between the two germline ends. This CDR3 comprises 14 residues. Germline V gene data show CDR1 as MNHEY and CDR2 as SVGAGI. CDR3 loop: CASSPTENNSPLHF. The CDR3 DNA reads as TGTGCCAGCAGTCCCACAGAAAATAATTCACCCCTCCACTTT.

V gene TRBV9 combines with J gene TRBJ2-7; the D gene could be TRBD1 or TRBD2 (5 bases each). The length of the CDR3 is 18 residues. V was cut by 3 bases and J by 3 bases, with 25 bases left in between. Per germline, CDR1 SGDLS and CDR2 YYNGEE. CDR3 nucleotide sequence: TGTGCCAGCAGCGCGGGACCAACGCTGAGAACAGGCAACTACGAGCAGTACTTC. It specifies CASSAGPTLRTGNYEQYF.

CDR3 region: CASSSGASYEQYF. In DNA, the CDR3 is TGCGCCAGCTCTAGCGGAGCCTCCTACGAGCAGTACTTC. This chain links TRBV5-1 with TRBJ2-7, with TRBD2 identical over 7 bases. This CDR3 contains 13 residues. Germline values: CDR1 SGHRS, CDR2 YFSETQ. Germline trimming cut 7 bases from V and 0 bases from J; bases unmatched to any gene: 4.

The chain links TRBV29-1 to TRBJ1-5; no reliable D call. Looked up from germline, CDR1 is SQVTM and CDR2 is ANQGSEA. Trimming took off 4 bases at V and 2 bases at J, with 9 bases between the two ends. This CDR3 region has 13 residues. In DNA form, the CDR3 reads TGCAGCGTTGGACTCGGGGGCAATCAGCCCCAGCATTTT. It encodes CSVGLGGNQPQHF.

The chain has TRBV7-9 and TRBJ1-2; D possibly corresponds to TRBD1 (6 bases). Germline assignment: CDR1 SEHNR and CDR2 FQNEAQ (reference sequence). The V end lost 4 bases, the J end lost 8 bases, and 11 bases lay between the germline ends. The CDR3 length is 12 residues. The CDR3 sequence is CASSSGQTGYTF. As DNA, the CDR3 is TGTGCCAGCAGCTCCGGACAGACAGGCTACACCTTC.

This chain uses TRBV7-8 with TRBJ1-5; D gene uncertain. The length of the CDR3 is 13 residues. Germline CDR1 is SGHVS and CDR2 is FQNEAQ. Trimming cost V 2 bases and J 6 bases, with 8 bases left between them. The CDR3 nucleotides are TGTGCCAGCAGCTTAACAGAACTTCAGCCCCAGCATTTT. This translates into CASSLTELQPQHF.

The chain uses TRBV27 and TRBJ2-1, with no clear D. The CDR3 sequence is 12 residues long. V lost 7 bases to trimming and J lost 15 bases, with 19 bases between them. The germline CDR1 and CDR2 sequences are MNHEY and SMNVEV (reference sequence). The CDR3 DNA reads TGTGCCAGCACCTTCGTGTGGCCCGGTGCGTTCTTC. Its protein product is CASTFVWPGAFF.

A note on this clone: A junction end diverges from the germline sequence, so it may reflect a read error. The V call is TRBV28, the J call TRBJ2-1; 9 bases match TRBD1. Germline lookup yields CDR1 MDHEN and CDR2 SYDVKM. This CDR3 spans 16 amino acids. CDR3 amino acids: CASSIWAGQGYNEQFF. In nucleotides, the CDR3 is TGTGCCAGCAGTATATGGGCGGGACAGGGATACAATGAGCAGTTCTTC.

The CDR3 sequence: CASSPPGLSYNEQFF. The CDR3 DNA sequence: TGTGCCAGCAGTCCCCCGGGACTATCCTACAATGAGCAGTTCTTC. The rearrangement uses TRBV7-2 and TRBJ2-1; 7 bases line up with TRBD2. With 6 bases clipped from V and 1 base from J, the junction kept 6 bases outside the gene matches. The CDR3 runs to 15 residues. The germline CDR1 and CDR2 sequences are SGHTA and FQGNSA.

V gene TRBV6-5 combines with J gene TRBJ1-5; D uncertain. The V end lost 0 bases, the J end lost 4 bases, and 10 bases lay between the germline ends. Germline CDR1 MNHEY, CDR2 SVGAGI. This CDR3 region has 15 residues. The chain's CDR3 is CASSYSLSTNQPQHF. For the CDR3, the DNA is TGTGCCAGCAGTTACTCTTTGTCAACTAATCAGCCCCAGCATTTT.

V and J are TRBV28 and TRBJ2-5; 7 nucleotides align to TRBD1. The CDR3 consists of 15 residues. The germline V gene encodes CDR1 MDHEN and CDR2 SYDVKM. Trimming removed 4 bases from V and 2 bases from J; junction bases left unmatched: 7. The CDR3 DNA reads TGTGCCAGCAGTTATTTGTCCAGGGGGCAAGAGACCCAGTACTTC. Translating gives CASSYLSRGQETQYF. The whole variable domain, filled in from reference TRBV28 and TRBJ2-5, reads DVKVTQSSRYLVKRTGEKVFLECVQDMDHENMFWYRQDPGLGLRLIYFSYDVKMKEKGDIPEGYSVSREKKERFSLILESASTNQTSMYLCASSYLSRGQETQYFGPGTRLLVL.

V usage is TRBV7-8 and J usage is TRBJ1-2; D is perhaps TRBD1 (5 bases). The CDR3 covers 15 residues. Between the trimmed V and J ends, which lost 5 bases and 2 bases, there was a span of 15 bases. Germline assignment: CDR1 SGHVS and CDR2 FQNEAQ. The CDR3 sequence: CASSPRGRKNYGYTF. The CDR3 nucleotides are TGTGCCAGCAGCCCGAGGGGCAGAAAGAACTATGGCTACACCTTC. Full variable domain (remainder filled in from reference TRBV7-8 and TRBJ1-2): GAGVSQSPRYKVAKRGQDVALRCDPISGHVSLFWYQQALGQGPEFLTYFQNEAQLDKSGLPSDRFFAERPEGSVSTLKIQRTQQEDSAVYLCASSPRGRKNYGYTFGSGTRLTVV.

This clone is a singleton in its sample. This chain links TRBV10-1 with TRBJ2-3, with 8 nucleotides matching TRBD1. The CDR3 spans 14 residues. Germline V gene data show CDR1 as WNHNN and CDR2 as SYGVQD (reference sequence). The ends lost 3 bases at V and 4 bases at J; junction bases unmatched: 3. The CDR3 sequence: CASSDGQGSDTQYF. Written as DNA, the CDR3 is TGCGCCAGCAGTGATGGACAGGGATCAGATACGCAGTATTTT.

The gene calls are TRBV12-3 or TRBV12-4 and TRBJ1-1; no clear D gene. Trimming took 3 bases from V and 1 from J, leaving 6 bases between them. The CDR3 sequence is 13 residues long. The CDR3 loop reads CASSFLTNTEAFF. The CDR3 DNA follows: TGTGCCAGCAGTTTTCTGACGAACACTGAAGCTTTCTTT.

The V gene is TRBV19, the J gene TRBJ2-1; 10 bases agree with TRBD2. The J segment lost 0 bases and the V segment lost 2 bases, leaving 4 bases of the junction unmatched. Germline loops: CDR1 LNHDA, CDR2 SQIVND (reference sequence). The CDR3 contains 17 residues. The CDR3 loop reads CASSIRGLAFSYNEQFF. CDR3 bases: TGTGCCAGTAGTATACGGGGACTAGCGTTCTCCTACAATGAGCAGTTCTTC.